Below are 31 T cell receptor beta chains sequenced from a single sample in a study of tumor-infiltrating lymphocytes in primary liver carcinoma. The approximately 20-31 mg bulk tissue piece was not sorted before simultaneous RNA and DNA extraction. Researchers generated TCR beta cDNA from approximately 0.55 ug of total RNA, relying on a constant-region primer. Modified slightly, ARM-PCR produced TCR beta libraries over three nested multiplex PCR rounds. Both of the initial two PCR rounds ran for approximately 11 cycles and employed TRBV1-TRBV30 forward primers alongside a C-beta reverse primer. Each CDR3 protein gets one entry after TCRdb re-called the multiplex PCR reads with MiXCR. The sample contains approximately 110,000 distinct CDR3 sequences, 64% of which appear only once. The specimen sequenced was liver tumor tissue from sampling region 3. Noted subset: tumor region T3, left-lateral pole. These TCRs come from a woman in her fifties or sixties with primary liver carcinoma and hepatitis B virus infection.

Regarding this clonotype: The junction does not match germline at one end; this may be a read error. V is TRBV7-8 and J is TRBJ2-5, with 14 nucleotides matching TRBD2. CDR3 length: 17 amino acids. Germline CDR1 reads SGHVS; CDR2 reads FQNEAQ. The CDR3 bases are TGTGCCAGCAGCGAGACTAGCGGGAGGGCCTCGAAAGAGACCCGGTACTTC. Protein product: CASSETSGRASKETRYF.

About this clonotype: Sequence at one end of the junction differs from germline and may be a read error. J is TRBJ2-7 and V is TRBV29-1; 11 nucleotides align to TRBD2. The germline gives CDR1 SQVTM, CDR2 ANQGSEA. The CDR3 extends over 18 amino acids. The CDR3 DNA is TGCGGCGTTGAAGCCCCCGACATTAGCGGGAGGGCTGTAGGTGAGCAGTACTTC. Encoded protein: CGVEAPDISGRAVGEQYF.

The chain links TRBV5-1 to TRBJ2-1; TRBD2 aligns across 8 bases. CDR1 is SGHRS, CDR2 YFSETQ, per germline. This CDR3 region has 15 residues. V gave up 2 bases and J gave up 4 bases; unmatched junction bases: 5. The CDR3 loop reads CASSLPAGAYNEQFF. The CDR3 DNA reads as TGCGCCAGCAGCTTACCAGCGGGAGCATACAATGAGCAGTTCTTC. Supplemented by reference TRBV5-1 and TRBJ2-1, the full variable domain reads KAGVTQTPRYLIKTRGQQVTLSCSPISGHRSVSWYQQTPGQGLQFLFEYFSETQRNKGNFPGRFSGRQFSNSRSEMNVSTLELGDSALYLCASSLPAGAYNEQFFGPGTRLTVL.

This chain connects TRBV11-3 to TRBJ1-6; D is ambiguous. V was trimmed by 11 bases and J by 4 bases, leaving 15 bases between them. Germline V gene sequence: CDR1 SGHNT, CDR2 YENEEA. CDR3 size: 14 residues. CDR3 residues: CAGNRTDYNSPLHF. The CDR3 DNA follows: TGTGCCGGCAACCGGACGGATTATAATTCACCCCTCCACTTT.

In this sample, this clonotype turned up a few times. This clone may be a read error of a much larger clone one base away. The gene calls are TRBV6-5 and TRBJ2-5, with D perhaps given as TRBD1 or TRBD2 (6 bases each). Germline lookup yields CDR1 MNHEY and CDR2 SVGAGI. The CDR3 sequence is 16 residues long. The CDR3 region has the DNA TGTGTCAGCACCCGAGCGGTACAGGGAGGCCAAGAGACCCAGTACTTC. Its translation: CVSTRAVQGGQETQYF.

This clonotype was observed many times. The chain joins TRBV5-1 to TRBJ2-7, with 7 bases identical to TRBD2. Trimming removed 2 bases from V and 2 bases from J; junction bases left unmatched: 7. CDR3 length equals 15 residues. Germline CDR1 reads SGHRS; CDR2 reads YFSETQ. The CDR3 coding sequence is TGCGCCAGCAGCTTCCAACCCGGACTAGCCTACGAGCAGTACTTC. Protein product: CASSFQPGLAYEQYF.

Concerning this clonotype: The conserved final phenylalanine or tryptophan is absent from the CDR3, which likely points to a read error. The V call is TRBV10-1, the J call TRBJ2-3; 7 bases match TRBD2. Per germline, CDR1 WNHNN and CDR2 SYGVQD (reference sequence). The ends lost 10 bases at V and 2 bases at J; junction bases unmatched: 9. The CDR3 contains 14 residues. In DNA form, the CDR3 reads TGCGCCACCGCGGGGGAAAGGGACACAGATACGCAGTATTTA. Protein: CATAGERDTDTQYL.

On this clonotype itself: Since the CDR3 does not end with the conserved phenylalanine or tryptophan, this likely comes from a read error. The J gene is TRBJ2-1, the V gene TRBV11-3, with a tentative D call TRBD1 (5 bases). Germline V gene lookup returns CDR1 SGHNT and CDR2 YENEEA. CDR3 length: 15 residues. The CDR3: CASILGAQGRKGQFS. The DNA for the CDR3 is TGTGCCAGCATCTTAGGGGCCCAGGGTCGCAAGGGGCAGTTCTCC.

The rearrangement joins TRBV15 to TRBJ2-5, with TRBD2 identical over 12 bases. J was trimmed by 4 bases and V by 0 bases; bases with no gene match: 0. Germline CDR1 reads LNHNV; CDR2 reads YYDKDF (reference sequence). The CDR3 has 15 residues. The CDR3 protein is CATSREGLAGETQYF. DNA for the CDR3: TGTGCCACCAGCAGAGAGGGACTAGCGGGAGAGACCCAGTACTTC.

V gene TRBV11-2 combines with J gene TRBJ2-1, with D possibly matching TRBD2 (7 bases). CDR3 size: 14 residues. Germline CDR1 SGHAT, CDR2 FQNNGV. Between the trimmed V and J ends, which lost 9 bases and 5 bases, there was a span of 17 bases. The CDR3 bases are TGTGCCAGGAGCGGGGTGGGGGCAGACAATGAGCAGTTCTTC. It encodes CARSGVGADNEQFF.

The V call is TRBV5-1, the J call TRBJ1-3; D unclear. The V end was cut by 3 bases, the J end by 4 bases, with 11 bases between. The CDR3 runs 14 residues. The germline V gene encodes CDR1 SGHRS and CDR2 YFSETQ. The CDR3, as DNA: TGCGCCAGCAGCTCGGGGTCTGCCGGAAACACCATATATTTT. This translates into CASSSGSAGNTIYF.

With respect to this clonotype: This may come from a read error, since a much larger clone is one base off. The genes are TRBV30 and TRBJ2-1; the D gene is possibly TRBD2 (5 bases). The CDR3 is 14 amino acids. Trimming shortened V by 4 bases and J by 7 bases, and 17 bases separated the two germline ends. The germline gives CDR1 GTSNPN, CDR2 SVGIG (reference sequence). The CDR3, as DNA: TGTGCCTGGAAACTAGTGGGAGTCAGGAATGAGCAGTTCTTC. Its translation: CAWKLVGVRNEQFF.

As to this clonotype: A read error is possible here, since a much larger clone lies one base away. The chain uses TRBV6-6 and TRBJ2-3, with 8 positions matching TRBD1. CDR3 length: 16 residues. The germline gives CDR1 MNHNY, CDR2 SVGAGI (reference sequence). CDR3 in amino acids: CASSYSGAGGTDMQYF. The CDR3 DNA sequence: TGTGCCAGCAGTTACTCAGGGGCAGGGGGCACAGATATGCAGTATTTT.

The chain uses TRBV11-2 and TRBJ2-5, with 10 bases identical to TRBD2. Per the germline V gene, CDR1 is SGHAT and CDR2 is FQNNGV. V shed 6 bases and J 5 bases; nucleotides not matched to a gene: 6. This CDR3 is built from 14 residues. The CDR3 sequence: CASSSAGGLETQYF. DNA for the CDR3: TGTGCCAGCAGTTCAGCGGGAGGGTTGGAGACCCAGTACTTC.

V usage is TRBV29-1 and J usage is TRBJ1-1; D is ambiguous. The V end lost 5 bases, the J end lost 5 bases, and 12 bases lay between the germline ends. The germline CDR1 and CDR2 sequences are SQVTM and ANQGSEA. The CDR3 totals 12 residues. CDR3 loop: CSVTGEPTEAFF. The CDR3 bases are TGCAGCGTTACTGGGGAGCCGACTGAAGCTTTCTTT.

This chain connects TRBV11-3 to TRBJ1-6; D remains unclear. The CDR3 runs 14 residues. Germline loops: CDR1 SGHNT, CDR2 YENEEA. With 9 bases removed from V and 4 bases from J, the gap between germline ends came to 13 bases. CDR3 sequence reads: CASSRTEYNSPLHF. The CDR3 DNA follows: TGTGCCAGTAGCCGGACGGAATATAATTCACCCCTCCACTTT.

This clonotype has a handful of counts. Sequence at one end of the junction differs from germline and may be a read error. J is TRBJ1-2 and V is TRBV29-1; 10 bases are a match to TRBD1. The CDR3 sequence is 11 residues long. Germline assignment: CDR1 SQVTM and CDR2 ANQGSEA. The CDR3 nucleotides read TGCAGCGTTGGAAGGGACAGGGGCTACACGTTC. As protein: CSVGRDRGYTF.

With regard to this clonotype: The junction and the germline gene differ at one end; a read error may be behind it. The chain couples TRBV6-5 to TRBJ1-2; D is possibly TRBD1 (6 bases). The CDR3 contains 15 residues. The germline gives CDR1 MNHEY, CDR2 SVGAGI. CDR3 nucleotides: TGTGCCGGCAGTTATCATCAGGGGCGGGTCGGTGGCTACACCTTC. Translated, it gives CAGSYHQGRVGGYTF.

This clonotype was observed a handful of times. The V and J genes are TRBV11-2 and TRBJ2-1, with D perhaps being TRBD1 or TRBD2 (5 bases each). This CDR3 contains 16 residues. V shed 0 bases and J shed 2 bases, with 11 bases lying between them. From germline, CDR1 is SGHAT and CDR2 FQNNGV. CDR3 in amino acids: CASSLENRGPYNEQFF. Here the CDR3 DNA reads TGTGCCAGCAGCTTAGAAAATCGGGGCCCCTACAATGAGCAGTTCTTC.

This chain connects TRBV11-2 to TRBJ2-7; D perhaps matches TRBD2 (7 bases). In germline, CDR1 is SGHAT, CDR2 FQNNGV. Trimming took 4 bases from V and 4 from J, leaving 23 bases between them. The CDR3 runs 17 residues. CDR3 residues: CASSSMLGGGSSYEQYF. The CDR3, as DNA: TGTGCCAGCAGCTCCATGCTCGGGGGCGGGAGCTCTTACGAGCAGTACTTC.

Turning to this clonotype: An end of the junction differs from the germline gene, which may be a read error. CDR3 DNA: TGCGCCAGCAGCTCCGGGACGATGAGCTCCTATGAGCAGTACTTC. Protein product: CASSSGTMSSYEQYF. The chain is built from TRBV5-1 and TRBJ2-7; D tentatively reads TRBD1 or TRBD2 (5 bases each). This CDR3 is built from 15 residues. Per the germline V gene, CDR1 is SGHRS and CDR2 is YFSETQ. Filled out from reference TRBV5-1 and TRBJ2-7, the complete variable domain reads KAGVTQTPRYLIKTRGQQVTLSCSPISGHRSVSWYQQTPGQGLQFLFEYFSETQRNKGNFPGRFSGRQFSNSRSEMNVSTLELGDSALYLCASSSGTMSSYEQYFGPGTRLTVT.

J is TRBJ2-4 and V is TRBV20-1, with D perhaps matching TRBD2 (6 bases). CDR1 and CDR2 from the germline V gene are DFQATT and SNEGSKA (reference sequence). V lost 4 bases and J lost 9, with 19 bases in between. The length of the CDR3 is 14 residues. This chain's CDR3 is CSATGPGGISIQYF. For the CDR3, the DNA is TGCAGTGCTACCGGGCCCGGGGGAATAAGCATTCAGTACTTC.

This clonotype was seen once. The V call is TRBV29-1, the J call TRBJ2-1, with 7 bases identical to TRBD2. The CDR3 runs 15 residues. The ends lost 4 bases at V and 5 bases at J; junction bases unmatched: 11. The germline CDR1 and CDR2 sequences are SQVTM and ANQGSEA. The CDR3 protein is CSVGSAGVWDNEQFF. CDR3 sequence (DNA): TGCAGCGTTGGTTCGGCGGGAGTGTGGGACAATGAGCAGTTCTTC.

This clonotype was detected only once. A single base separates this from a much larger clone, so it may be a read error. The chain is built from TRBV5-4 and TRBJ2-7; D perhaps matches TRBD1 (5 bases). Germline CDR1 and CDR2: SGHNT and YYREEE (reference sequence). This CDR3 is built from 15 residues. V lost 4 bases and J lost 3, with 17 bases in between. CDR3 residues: CASSPNDRVIYEQYF. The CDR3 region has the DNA TGTGCCAGCAGCCCGAACGACAGAGTCATCTACGAGCAGTACTTC.

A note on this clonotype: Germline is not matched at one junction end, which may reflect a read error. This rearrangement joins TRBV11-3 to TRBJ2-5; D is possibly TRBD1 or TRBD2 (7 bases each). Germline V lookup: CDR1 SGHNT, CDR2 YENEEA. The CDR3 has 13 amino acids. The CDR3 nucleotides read TGCGCCAGCAGCCTACAGGGGAGGGAGACCCGGTACTTC. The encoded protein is CASSLQGRETRYF.

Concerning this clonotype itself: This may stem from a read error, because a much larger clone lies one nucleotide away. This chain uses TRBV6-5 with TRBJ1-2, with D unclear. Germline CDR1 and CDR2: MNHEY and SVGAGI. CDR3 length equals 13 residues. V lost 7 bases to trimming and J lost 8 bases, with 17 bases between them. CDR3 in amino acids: CASIDEVVVGYTF. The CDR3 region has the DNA TGTGCCAGCATCGACGAGGTGGTTGTAGGCTACACCTTC.

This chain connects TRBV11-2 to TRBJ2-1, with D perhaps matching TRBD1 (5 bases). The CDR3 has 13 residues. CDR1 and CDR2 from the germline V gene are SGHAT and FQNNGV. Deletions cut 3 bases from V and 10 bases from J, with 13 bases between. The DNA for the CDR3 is TGTGCCAGCAGCTTCCCTAGGGGTGGGGAGCAGTTCTTC. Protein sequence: CASSFPRGGEQFF. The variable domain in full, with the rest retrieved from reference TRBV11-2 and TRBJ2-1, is EAGVAQSPRYKIIEKRQSVAFWCNPISGHATLYWYQQILGQGPKLLIQFQNNGVVDDSQLPKDRFSAERLKGVDSTLKIQPAKLEDSAVYLCASSFPRGGEQFFGPGTRLTVL.

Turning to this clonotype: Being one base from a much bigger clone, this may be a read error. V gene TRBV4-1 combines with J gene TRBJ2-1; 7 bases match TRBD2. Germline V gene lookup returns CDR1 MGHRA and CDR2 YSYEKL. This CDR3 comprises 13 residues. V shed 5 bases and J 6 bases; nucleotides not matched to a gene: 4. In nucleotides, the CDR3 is TGCGCCAGCAGCAGGGACTACTGCAATGAGCAGTTCTTC. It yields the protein CASSRDYCNEQFF.

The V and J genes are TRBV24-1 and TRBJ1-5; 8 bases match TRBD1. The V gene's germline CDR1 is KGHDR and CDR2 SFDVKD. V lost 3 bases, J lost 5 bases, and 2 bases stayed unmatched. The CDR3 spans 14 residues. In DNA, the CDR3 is TGTGCCACCAGTGATCGGACAGGGTATCAGCCCCAGCATTTT. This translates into CATSDRTGYQPQHF.

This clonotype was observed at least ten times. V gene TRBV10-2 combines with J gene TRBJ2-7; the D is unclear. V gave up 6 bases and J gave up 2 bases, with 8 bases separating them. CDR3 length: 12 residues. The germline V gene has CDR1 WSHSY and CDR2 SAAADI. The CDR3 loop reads CASSPGAYEQYF. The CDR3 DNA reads TGCGCCAGCAGCCCTGGGGCCTACGAGCAGTACTTC.

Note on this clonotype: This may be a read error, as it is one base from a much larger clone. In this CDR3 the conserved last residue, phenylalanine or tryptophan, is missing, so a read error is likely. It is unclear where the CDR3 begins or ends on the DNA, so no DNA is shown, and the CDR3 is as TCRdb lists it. The CDR3 protein is CASSFGLAGGPMGS. This chain joins TRBV28 and TRBJ2-1; TRBD2, the D gene given by the table, was not confirmed from the DNA. The CDR3 region is 14 residues in length, termini included. Germline CDR1 MDHEN, CDR2 SYDVKM.